What follows are 6 T cell receptor beta chains derived from one specimen sequenced in a study of CD8+ T cells in alopecia areata. The treatment is: oral pan-JAK inhibitor, 5-10 mg twice daily. Isolated RNA was reverse transcribed into cDNA used as the sequencing template. The repertoire was sequenced with immunoSEQ multiplex PCR; TCRdb's copy has only in-frame clones and lacks some. The sample yields about 180,000 clones, approximately 59% seen once. This material consisted of CD4+ T cells sorted from blood, taken at approximately week 60, from a patient treated with tofacitinib. These receptor sequences come from a human donor with alopecia areata.

The chain links TRBV9 to TRBJ1-6; no clear D. The CDR3 is 16 residues long. V was shortened by 0 bases and J by 8 bases, with 15 bases between the two germline ends. Germline V gene sequence: CDR1 SGDLS, CDR2 YYNGEE. The CDR3 DNA is TGTGCCAGCAGCGTAGAGGGCGGGATGGCGGATTCACCCCTCCACTTT. This sequence encodes CASSVEGGMADSPLHF.

This chain joins TRBV18 and TRBJ1-1; TRBD1 might be the D (5 bases). V shed 0 bases and J shed 10 bases, with 18 bases lying between them. CDR3 length: 15 amino acids. Per the germline V gene, CDR1 is KGHSH and CDR2 is LQKENI. CDR3 DNA: TGTGCCAGCTCACCACCGTCCCGGGACCTCGTTTCAGCTTTCTTT. Translated: CASSPPSRDLVSAFF.

This clone has a handful of counts. The chain links TRBV2 to TRBJ2-5, with D perhaps matching TRBD1 (6 bases). Between the trimmed V and J ends, which lost 0 bases and 6 bases, there was a span of 17 bases. The CDR3 is 16 amino acids. Per the germline V gene, CDR1 is SNHLY and CDR2 is FYNNEI. The CDR3: CASSEARFGRGKTQYF. The CDR3 bases are TGTGCCAGCAGTGAAGCGCGGTTTGGCAGGGGAAAGACCCAGTACTTC.

Of note for this clone: Other DNA sequences in this specimen translate into the identical CDR3. The CDR3 reads CASSPRETQYF. CDR3 coding DNA: TGTGCCAGCAGCCCCCGGGAGACCCAGTACTTC. The rearrangement links TRBV7-2 to TRBJ2-5; D gene unclear. The V and J ends lost 5 bases and 5 bases respectively, with 6 bases between them. CDR1 and CDR2 from the germline V gene are SGHTA and FQGNSA. The CDR3 sequence is 11 residues long.

The chain combines TRBV2 with TRBJ2-6; D is unresolved. V shed 1 base and J shed 2 bases, with 6 bases lying between them. From germline, CDR1 is SNHLY and CDR2 FYNNEI. The CDR3 length is 15 residues. This chain's CDR3 is CASSEGVAGANVLTF. The DNA for the CDR3 is TGTGCCAGCAGTGAAGGGGTAGCTGGGGCCAACGTCCTGACTTTC.

The rearrangement links TRBV4-1 to TRBJ1-5; the match to TRBD1 covers 9 bases. The germline V gene encodes CDR1 MGHRA and CDR2 YSYEKL. The V gene end was trimmed by 1 base and the J gene end by 7 bases; junction bases not matched to a gene: 5. CDR3 size: 15 residues. CDR3 sequence (DNA): TGCGCCAGCAGCCAAGTTGCACAGGGGGCCCAGCCCCAGCATTTT. Protein sequence: CASSQVAQGAQPQHF.